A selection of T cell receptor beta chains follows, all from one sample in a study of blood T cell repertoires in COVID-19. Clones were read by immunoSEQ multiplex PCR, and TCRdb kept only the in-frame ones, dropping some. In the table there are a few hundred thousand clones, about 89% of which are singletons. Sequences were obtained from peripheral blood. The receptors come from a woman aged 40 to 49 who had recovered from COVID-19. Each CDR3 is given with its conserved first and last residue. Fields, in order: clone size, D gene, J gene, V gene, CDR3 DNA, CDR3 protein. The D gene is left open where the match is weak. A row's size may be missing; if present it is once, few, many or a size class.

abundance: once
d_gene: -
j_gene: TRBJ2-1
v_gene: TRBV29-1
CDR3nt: TGCAGCGTTGAAGCTGTAGTGGTAAATGAGCAGTTCTTC
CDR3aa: CSVEAVVVNEQFF

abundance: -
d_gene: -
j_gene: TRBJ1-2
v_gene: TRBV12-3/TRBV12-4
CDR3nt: TGTGCCAGCAGTTGGGGCAGCCAAAAAGGCTACACCTTC
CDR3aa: CASSWGSQKGYTF

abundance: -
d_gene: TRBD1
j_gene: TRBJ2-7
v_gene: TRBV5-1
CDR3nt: TGCGCCAGCAGCCCGGGACAGGGATCCTACGAGCAGTACTTC
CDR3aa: CASSPGQGSYEQYF

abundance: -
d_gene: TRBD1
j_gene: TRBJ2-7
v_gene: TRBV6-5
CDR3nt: TGTGCCAGCAGGTCCGGGACAGGGAATCTCCTCGAGCAGTACTTC
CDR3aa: CASRSGTGNLLEQYF

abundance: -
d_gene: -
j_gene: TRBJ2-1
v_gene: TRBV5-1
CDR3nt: TGCGCCAGCCACTGGGGGCCGGGGGGCAATGAGCAGTTCTTC
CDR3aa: CASHWGPGGNEQFF

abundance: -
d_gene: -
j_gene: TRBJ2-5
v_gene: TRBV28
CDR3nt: TGTGCTAGCGGCTACCAAGAGACCCAGTACTTC
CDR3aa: CASGYQETQYF

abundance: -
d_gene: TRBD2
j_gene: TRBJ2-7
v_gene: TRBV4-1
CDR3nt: TGCGCCAGCAGCCAGGGGGGGACCTACGAGCAGTACTTC
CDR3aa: CASSQGGTYEQYF

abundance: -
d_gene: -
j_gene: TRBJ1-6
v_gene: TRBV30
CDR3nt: TGTGCCTGGAGTCGGGGCTCCTATAATTCACCCCTCCACTTT
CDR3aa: CAWSRGSYNSPLHF

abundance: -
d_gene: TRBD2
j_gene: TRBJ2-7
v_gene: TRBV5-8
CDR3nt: TGTGCCAGCAGCCATGGACTAGCGACCAACCCCTACGAGCAGTACTTC
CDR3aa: CASSHGLATNPYEQYF

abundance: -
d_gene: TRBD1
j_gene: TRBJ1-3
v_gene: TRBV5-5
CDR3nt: TGTGCCAGCAGCTCGGGCTGGGGGGTCGGACAGGGCAGTGGAAACACCATATATTTT
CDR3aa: CASSSGWGVGQGSGNTIYF

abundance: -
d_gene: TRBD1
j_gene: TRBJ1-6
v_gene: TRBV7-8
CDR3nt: TGTGCCAGCAGCTTAGTGGGGACAGGGATTAATTCACCCCTCCACTTT
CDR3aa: CASSLVGTGINSPLHF

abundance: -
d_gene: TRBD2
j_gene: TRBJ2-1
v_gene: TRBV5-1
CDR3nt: TGCGCCAGCAGCTTGGTCGTAGCGGGAGGGTACAATGAGCAGTTCTTC
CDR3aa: CASSLVVAGGYNEQFF

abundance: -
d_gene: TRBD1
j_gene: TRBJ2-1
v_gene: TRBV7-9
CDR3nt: TGTGCCAGCAGCACCGGGACAGATTACAATGAGCAGTTCTTC
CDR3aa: CASSTGTDYNEQFF

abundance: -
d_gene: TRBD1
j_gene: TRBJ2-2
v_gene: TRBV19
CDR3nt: TGTGCCAGTAGTATCCGAGGGGGCGCTCCCACCGGGGAGCTGTTTTTT
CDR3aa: CASSIRGGAPTGELFF

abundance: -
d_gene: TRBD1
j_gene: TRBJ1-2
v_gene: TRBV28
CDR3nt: TGTGCCAGCAGGTTGCAAACAGGGGCCGGCTATGGCTACACCTTC
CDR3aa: CASRLQTGAGYGYTF

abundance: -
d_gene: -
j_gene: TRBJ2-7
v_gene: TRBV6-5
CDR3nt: TGTGCCAGCAGGACCCCTTCGGAGTACGAGCAGTACTTC
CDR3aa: CASRTPSEYEQYF

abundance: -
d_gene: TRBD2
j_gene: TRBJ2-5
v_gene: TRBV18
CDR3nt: TGTGCCAGCTCACCAAGGAGCGGGGGGTACCAAGAGACCCAGTACTTC
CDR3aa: CASSPRSGGYQETQYF

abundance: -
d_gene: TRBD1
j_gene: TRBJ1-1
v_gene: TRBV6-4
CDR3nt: TGTGCCAGCAGTGAAGACAGGGACACTGAAGCTTTCTTT
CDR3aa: CASSEDRDTEAFF

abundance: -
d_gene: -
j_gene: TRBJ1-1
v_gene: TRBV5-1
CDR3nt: TGCGCCAGCAGCTTGGCCCTTGGGTCGGAGGGCACTGAAGCTTTCTTT
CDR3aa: CASSLALGSEGTEAFF

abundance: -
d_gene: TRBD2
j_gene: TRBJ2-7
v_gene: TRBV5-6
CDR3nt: TGTGCCAGCAGCCCACGTCTCCGGGAGGGTGAGCAGTACTTC
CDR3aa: CASSPRLREGEQYF

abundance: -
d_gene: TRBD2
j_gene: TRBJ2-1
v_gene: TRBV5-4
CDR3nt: TGTGCCAGCAGCTTTTGGGCTAGCGGGTACAATGAGCAGTTCTTC
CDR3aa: CASSFWASGYNEQFF

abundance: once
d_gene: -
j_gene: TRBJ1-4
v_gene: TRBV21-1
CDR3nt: TGTGCCAGCAGCAGACAGGAAAAACTGTTTTTT
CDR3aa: CASSRQEKLFF

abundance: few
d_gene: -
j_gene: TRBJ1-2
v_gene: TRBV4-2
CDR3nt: TGTGCCAGCAGCCAAGATCATGGGGGCAACTATGGCTACACCTTC
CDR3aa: CASSQDHGGNYGYTF

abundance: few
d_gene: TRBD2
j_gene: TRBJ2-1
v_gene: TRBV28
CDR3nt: TGTGCCAGCATAGGGGCGGGAGGGTCCTACAATGAGCAGTTCTTC
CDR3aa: CASIGAGGSYNEQFF

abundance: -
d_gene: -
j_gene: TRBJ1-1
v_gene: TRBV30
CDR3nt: TGTGCCTGGGGCCGGGACACTGAAGCTTTCTTT
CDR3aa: CAWGRDTEAFF

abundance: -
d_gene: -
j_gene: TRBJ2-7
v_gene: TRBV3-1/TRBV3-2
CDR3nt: TGTGCCAGCGAAAGGGGGGGCCCCCAGGGCGAGCAGTACTTC
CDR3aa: CASERGGPQGEQYF

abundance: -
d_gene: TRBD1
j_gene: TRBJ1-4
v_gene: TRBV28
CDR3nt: TGTGCCAGCAGTTCTTCAGGGGGCGCGAATGAAAAACTGTTTTTT
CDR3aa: CASSSSGGANEKLFF

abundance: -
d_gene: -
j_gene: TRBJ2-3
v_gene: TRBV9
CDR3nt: TGTGCCAGCACCCCTGGTTCTGGGGCAATCGATACGCAGTATTTT
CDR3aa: CASTPGSGAIDTQYF

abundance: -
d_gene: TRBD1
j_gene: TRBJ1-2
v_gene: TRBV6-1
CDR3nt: TGTGCCAGCAGTGACAGACAGGGTTCTGGCTACACCTTC
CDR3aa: CASSDRQGSGYTF

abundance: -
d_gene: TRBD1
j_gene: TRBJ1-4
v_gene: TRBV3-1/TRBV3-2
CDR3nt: TGTGCCAGCAGCCAAGATATATGGCAGGGGGACGAAAAACTGTTTTTT
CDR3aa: CASSQDIWQGDEKLFF

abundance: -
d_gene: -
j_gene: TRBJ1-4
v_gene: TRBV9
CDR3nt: TGTGCCAGCAGTCGCGGGGAGGCAACTAATGAAAAACTGTTTTTT
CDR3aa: CASSRGEATNEKLFF

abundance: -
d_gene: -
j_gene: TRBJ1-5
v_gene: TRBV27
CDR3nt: TGTGCCAGCAGTTGGGGCCGAGGAGAACAGCCCCAGCATTTT
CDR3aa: CASSWGRGEQPQHF

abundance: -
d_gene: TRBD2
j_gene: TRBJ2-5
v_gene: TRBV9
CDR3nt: TGTGCCAGCAGCCCCCAGCCGGGACTAGCGGGAACGGAGACCCAGTACTTC
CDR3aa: CASSPQPGLAGTETQYF

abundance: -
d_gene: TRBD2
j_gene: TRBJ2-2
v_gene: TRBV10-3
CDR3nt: TGTGCCATCAGGACTAGCACGAACACCGGGGAGCTGTTTTTT
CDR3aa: CAIRTSTNTGELFF

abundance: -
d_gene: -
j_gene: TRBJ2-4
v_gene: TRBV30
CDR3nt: TGTGCCTGGACTCGCGGCCTAGCCAAAAACATTCAGTACTTC
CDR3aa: CAWTRGLAKNIQYF

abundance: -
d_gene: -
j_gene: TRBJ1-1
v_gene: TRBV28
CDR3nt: TGTGCCAGCAGTTTAATCGGGGGAGCGGGGCGGACTGAAGCTTTCTTT
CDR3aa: CASSLIGGAGRTEAFF